The rows below give T cell receptor beta chains drawn from one sample of a study of identical twins. TCRdb processed the 5' RACE reads anew with MiXCR; each CDR3 protein has one entry. Of about 700,000 distinct CDR3 sequences in the sample, over 5% were seen once. The sample comprised naive T cells sorted from blood. The receptor source for this set is a man younger than 35 in good health. CDR3s include the opening cysteine and the closing phenylalanine or tryptophan. The D gene is left open where the match is weak. Not all rows give a size; the values are once, few, many and, for expanded clones, a class.

TRBJ1-4	many	TRBV12-3/TRBV12-4	TRBD1	CASSLRQGEEKLFF	TGTGCCAGCAGTTTAAGACAGGGCGAAGAAAAACTGTTTTTT
TRBJ2-2	-	TRBV7-9	-	CASSSQQVSTGELFF	TGTGCCAGCAGCTCTCAGCAGGTTTCCACCGGGGAGCTGTTTTTT
TRBJ1-5	-	TRBV30	-	CAWSAGGGYQPQHF	TGTGCCTGGAGCGCAGGAGGAGGTTATCAGCCCCAGCATTTT
TRBJ2-1	many	TRBV12-3/TRBV12-4	-	CASSPYEPYNEQFF	TGTGCCAGCAGTCCATACGAACCGTACAATGAGCAGTTCTTC
TRBJ1-6	many	TRBV12-3/TRBV12-4	-	CASSRSSAPFNSPLHF	TGTGCCAGCAGCCGTTCTTCTGCGCCGTTTAATTCACCCCTCCACTTT
TRBJ2-1	many	TRBV12-3/TRBV12-4	-	CASSQRRGKFF	TGTGCCAGCAGTCAACGTCGGGGAAAGTTCTTC
TRBJ2-1	few	TRBV7-3	-	CASSLFGMGRNNEQFF	TGTGCCAGCAGCTTATTCGGTATGGGCAGGAACAATGAGCAGTTCTTC
TRBJ1-4	few	TRBV20-1	-	CSARERGRFNEKLFF	TGCAGTGCTAGGGAACGGGGACGGTTTAATGAAAAACTGTTTTTT
TRBJ2-6	-	TRBV10-1	-	CASSDGQGPGANVLTF	TGCGCCAGCAGTGATGGGCAGGGCCCTGGGGCCAACGTCCTGACTTTC
TRBJ1-1	few	TRBV6-1	TRBD1	CASKGQMNTEAFF	TGTGCCAGCAAGGGACAGATGAACACTGAAGCTTTCTTT
TRBJ2-1	many	TRBV29-1	-	CSVLDVVQFF	TGCAGCGTTTTGGACGTGGTGCAGTTCTTC
TRBJ2-3	few	TRBV20-1	-	CSASNTDTQYF	TGCAGTGCTAGCAACACAGATACGCAGTATTTT
TRBJ1-5	many	TRBV30	-	CAWSDDPVGNQPQHF	TGTGCCTGGAGTGACGACCCTGTTGGCAATCAGCCCCAGCATTTT
TRBJ2-7	few	TRBV7-8	-	CASSVETGNEQYF	TGTGCCAGCAGCGTAGAGACGGGTAACGAGCAGTACTTC
TRBJ2-1	medium-sized	TRBV29-1	-	CRVTGNSYNEQFF	TGCAGGGTCACGGGGAATTCCTACAATGAGCAGTTCTTC
TRBJ1-2	-	TRBV7-2	-	CASNKNQGAVGYTF	TGTGCCAGCAACAAGAACCAAGGGGCGGTTGGCTACACCTTC
TRBJ1-1	-	TRBV12-5	-	CASGSSGGVNTEAFF	TGTGCTAGTGGTTCATCGGGGGGCGTGAACACTGAAGCTTTCTTT
TRBJ2-3	few	TRBV7-2	-	CASSFTGSSTDTQYF	TGTGCCAGCAGCTTTACAGGGTCCAGCACAGATACGCAGTATTTT
TRBJ1-1	many	TRBV6-5	TRBD1	CASSYGTGGITEAFF	TGTGCCAGCAGTTACGGGACAGGGGGGATCACTGAAGCTTTCTTT
TRBJ2-3	many	TRBV10-3	-	CAISETAVSTDTQYF	TGTGCCATCAGTGAGACGGCGGTAAGCACAGATACGCAGTATTTT
TRBJ2-1	-	TRBV2	-	CASSDQGSNEQFF	TGTGCCAGCAGTGACCAAGGGAGCAATGAGCAGTTCTTC
TRBJ1-1	many	TRBV5-1	TRBD1	CASSQGEVTEAFF	TGCGCCAGCAGCCAGGGGGAGGTCACTGAAGCTTTCTTT